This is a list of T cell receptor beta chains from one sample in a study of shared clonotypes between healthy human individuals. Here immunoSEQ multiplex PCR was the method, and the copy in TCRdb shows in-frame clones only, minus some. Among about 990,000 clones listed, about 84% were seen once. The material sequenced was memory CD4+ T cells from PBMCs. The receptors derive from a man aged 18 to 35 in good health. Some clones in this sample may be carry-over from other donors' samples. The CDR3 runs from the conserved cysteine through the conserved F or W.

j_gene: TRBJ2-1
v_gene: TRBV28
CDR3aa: CASSSPGPSSYNEQFF

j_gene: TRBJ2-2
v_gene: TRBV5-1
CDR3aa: CASSPESGELFF

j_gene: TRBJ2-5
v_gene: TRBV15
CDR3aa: CATSRGFLAGGKETQYF

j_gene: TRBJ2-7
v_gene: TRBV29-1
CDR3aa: CSARDPTYEQYF

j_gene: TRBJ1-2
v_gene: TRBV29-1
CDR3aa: CSVEEGRGNGYTF

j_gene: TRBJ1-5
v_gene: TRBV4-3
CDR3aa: CASSQDGTGSQPQHF

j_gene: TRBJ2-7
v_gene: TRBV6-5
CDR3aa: CASSSPRSASSYEQYF

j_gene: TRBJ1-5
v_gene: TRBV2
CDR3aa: CASSTDSNNQPQHF

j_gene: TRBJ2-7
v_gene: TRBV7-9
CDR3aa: CASSWGLNSGEQYF

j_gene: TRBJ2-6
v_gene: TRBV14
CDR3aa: CASSQGGSGANVLTF

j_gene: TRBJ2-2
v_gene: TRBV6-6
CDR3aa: CASSYLGQGNTGELFF

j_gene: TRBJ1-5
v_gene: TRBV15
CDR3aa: CATSRDLDRALQPQHF

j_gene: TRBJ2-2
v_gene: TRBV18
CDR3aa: CASSPYLDLMTGELFF

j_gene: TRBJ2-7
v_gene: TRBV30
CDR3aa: CAFGKRTSGRAEQYF

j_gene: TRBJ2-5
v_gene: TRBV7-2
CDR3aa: CASSLRGAGERETQYF

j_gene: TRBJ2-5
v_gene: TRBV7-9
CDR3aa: CASSLGAKETQYF